By frequency, the clone carrying this TCR beta chain registers medium-sized (0.01 to 0.1%). The antigen is not known. Multiplex touch-down PCR amplified TRB using TRB-A and TRB-B pools in one tube. TCRdb re-analyzed the multiplex PCR reads; it lists each CDR3 protein once, without DNA. The sample spans around 5,000 distinct CDR3 sequences; the ten largest clones claim around 53%. Some 38,000 genome equivalents of blood DNA were amplified for TRB. The data originate from a study of T cell clusters in autoimmune cytopenias. Overall study results and limits: Primary autoimmune cytopenia patients appeared to lack physiological T cell clusters present in healthy donors. The cluster-lack signature was not seen for secondary cytopenia versus chronic lymphocytic leukemia.

These records were also assigned to another study, of T cell repertoires in aging, cancer and after chemotherapy. From that study: Healthy donor repertoires were recorded over several months to years and showed clear clonal overlap. Median generation probability rose over the chemotherapy interval in each cancer cohort, suggesting rebound thymic output.

The receptor comes from a human donor in good health. Sample: peripheral blood.

CDR3 loop: CSVVRGRTEAFF. The V call is TRBV29-1, the J call TRBJ1-1; no DNA is available, so the TRBD1 call from TCRdb remains unchecked. The CDR3 is 12 residues long. The germline CDR1 and CDR2 sequences are SQVTM and ANQGSEA.